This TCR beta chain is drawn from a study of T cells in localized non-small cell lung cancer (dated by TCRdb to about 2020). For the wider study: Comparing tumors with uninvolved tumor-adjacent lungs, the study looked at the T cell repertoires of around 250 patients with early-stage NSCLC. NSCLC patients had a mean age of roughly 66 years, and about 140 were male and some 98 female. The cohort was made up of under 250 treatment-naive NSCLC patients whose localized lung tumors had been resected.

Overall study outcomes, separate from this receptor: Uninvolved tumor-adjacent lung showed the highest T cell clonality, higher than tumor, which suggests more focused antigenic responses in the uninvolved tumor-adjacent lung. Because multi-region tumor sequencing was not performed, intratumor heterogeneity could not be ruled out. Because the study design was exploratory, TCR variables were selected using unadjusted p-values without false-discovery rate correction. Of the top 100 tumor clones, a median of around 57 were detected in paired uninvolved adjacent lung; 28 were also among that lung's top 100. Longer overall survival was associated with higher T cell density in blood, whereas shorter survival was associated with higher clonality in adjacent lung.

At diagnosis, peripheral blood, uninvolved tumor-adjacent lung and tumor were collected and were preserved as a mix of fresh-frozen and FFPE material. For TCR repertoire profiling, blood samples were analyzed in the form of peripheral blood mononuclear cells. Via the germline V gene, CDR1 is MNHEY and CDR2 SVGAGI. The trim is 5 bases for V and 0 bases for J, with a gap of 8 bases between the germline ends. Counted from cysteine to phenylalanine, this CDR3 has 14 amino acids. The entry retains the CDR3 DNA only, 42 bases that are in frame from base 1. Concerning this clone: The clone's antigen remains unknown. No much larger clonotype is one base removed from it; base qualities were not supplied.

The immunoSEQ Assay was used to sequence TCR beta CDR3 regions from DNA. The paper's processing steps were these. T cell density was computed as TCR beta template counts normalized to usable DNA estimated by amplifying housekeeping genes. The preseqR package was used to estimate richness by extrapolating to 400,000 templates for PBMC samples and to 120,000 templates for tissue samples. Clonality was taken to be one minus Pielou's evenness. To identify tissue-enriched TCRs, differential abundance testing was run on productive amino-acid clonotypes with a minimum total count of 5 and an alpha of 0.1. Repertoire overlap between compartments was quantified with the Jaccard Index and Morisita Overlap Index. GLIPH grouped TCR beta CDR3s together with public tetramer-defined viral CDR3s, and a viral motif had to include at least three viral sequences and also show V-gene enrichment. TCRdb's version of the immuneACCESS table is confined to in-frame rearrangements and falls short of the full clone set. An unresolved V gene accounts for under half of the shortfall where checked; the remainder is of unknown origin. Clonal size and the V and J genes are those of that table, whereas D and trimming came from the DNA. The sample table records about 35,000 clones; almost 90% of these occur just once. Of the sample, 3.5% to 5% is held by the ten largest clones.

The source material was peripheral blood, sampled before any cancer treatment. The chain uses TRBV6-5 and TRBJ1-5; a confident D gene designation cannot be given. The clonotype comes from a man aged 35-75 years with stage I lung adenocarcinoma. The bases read TGTGCCAGCAGTCCATGGGATAGCAATCAGCCCCAGCATTTT. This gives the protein CASSPWDSNQPQHF.